This T cell receptor beta chain was found in a study of OX40 agonist ivuxolimab in advanced cancers. CDR3 length: 14 amino acids. V trimming: 4 bases; J trimming: 6 bases; junction bases outside the gene matches: 5. Germline-derived CDR1 and CDR2 are KGHSH and LQKENI. The protocol was immunoSEQ multiplex PCR, while the TCRdb copy is restricted to in-frame clones and leaves out a portion. The sample contains 100,000 to 130,000 clones, less than 95% of which appear only once. Note on this clone: Its antigen remains unidentified.

Baseline was the first blood sampling point, followed by cycle 4 day 1 and cycle 7 day 1. Study-wide results and limits: In the expanded peripheral T cells, antigen specificity was never determined. The study observed clonal expansion of CD4+ and CD8+ blood T cells by week 6 at 0.1 to 3.0 mg/kg.

The input for sequencing was CD4+ or CD8+ T cells sorted from blood, taken in a trial of the OX40 agonist ivuxolimab. The sequence derives from an adult with an advanced solid tumor such as melanoma, head and neck, liver or kidney cancer. V usage is TRBV18 and J usage is TRBJ2-1; TRBD2 matches at 8 bases. CDR3 in amino acids: CASSRQRESNEQFF. The CDR3 DNA sequence: TGTGCCAGCTCACGACAGCGGGAGTCCAATGAGCAGTTCTTC.